This TCR beta chain stems from a study of T cell responses to AZD1222 COVID-19 vaccine. Points from the study as a whole: The study found vaccine-associated CD4 TCRs spanning spike, dominant at 160-218 and 743-854.

Clones were read by immunoSEQ multiplex PCR, and TCRdb kept only the in-frame ones, dropping some. The table shows 150,000 to 200,000 clones, with 85% to 95% occurring only once. The CDR3 runs to 14 residues. CDR1 and CDR2 (germline): SGDLS, YYNGEE. V lost 4 bases to trimming and J lost 0 bases, with 11 bases between them. Of note for this clone: The antigen remains unidentified.

The source is an adult in good health. The chain uses TRBV9 and TRBJ2-7; D perhaps matches TRBD1 (5 bases). Sequenced here: peripheral blood, sampled on day 0 of AZD1222 vaccination. The CDR3 is CASSKRQSSYEQYF. The CDR3 DNA follows: TGTGCCAGCAGCAAAAGACAGAGCTCCTACGAGCAGTACTTC. The full variable domain, with the rest looked up from reference TRBV9 and TRBJ2-7, is DSGVTQTPKHLITATGQRVTLRCSPRSGDLSVYWYQQSLDQGLQFLIQYYNGEERAKGNILERFSAQQFPDLHSELNLSSLELGDSALYFCASSKRQSSYEQYFGPGTRLTVT.